This TCR beta chain was identified during a study of blood T cell repertoires in COVID-19. Whole-study context: The United States, Italy and Spain were the sources of the acute and convalescent COVID-19 samples. T cells, B-cell-depleted T cells, or PBMCs provided the cDNA or gDNA that served as material.

As handled by the study authors: Estimation of nucleated cell counts relied on the amplification of reference gene primers. Only in-frame clones appear in the TCRdb table, and some are missing; sequencing was by immunoSEQ multiplex PCR. V, J and clone size reflect that table, while D and trimming were determined from the DNA. This sample has 80,000 to 100,000 clones, with roughly 87% found just once. Losses at the gene ends were 0 bases for V and 2 bases for J; bases not matched to a gene: 4. Germline CDR1 is SNHLY and CDR2 is FYNNEI. This CDR3 is built from 15 residues. This sequence joins TRBV2 and TRBJ2-7; 7 bases line up with TRBD2. Sequenced material: peripheral blood. The sequence came from a woman between 45 and 60 years old with active or convalescent COVID-19. The CDR3 nucleotides read TGTGCCAGCAGTGAAGCAGGGCGGGGGACCTACGAGCAGTACTTC. Protein sequence: CASSEAGRGTYEQYF.